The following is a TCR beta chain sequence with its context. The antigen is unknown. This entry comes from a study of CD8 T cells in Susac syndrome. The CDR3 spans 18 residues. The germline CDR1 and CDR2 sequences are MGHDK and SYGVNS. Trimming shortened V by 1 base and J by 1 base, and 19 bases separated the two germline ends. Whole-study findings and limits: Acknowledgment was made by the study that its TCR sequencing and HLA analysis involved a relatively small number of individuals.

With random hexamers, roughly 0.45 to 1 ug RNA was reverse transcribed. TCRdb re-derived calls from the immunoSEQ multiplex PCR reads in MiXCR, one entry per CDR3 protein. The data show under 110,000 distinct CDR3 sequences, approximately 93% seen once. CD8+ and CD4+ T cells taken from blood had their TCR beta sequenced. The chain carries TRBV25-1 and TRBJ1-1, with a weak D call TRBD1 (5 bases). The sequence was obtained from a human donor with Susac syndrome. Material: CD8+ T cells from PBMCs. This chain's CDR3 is CASSEWGERGKGNTEAFF. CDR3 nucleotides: TGTGCCAGCAGTGAATGGGGGGAGAGAGGGAAGGGGAACACTGAAGCTTTCTTT. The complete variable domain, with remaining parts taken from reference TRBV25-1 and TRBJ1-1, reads EADIYQTPRYLVIGTGKKITLECSQTMGHDKMYWYQQDPGMELHLIHYSYGVNSTEKGDLSSESTVSRIRTEHFPLTLESARPSHTSQYLCASSEWGERGKGNTEAFFGQGTRLTVV.